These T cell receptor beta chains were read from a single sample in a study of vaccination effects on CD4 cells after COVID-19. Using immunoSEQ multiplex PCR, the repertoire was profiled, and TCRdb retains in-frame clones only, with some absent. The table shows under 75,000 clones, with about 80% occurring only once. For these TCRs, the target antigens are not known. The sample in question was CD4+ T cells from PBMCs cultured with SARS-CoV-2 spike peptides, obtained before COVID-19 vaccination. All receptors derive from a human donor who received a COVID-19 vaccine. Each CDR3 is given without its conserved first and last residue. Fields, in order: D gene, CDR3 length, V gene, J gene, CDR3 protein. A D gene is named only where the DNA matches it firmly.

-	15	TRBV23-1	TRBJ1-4	ASSLDQGEGEDEKLF
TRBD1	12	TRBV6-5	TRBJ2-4	ASSSQGAKNIQY
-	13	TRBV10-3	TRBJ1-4	AISEGQGFNEKLF
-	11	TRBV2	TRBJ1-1	ASSETGTTRAF
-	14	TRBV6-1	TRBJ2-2	ASSERYGQNTGELF
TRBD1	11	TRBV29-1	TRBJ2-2	SVLTGGTGELF
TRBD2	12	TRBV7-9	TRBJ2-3	ASSLAAGADTQY
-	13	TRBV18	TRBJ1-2	ASTPGGQATYGYT
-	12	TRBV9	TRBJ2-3	ASSTSPTTDTQY
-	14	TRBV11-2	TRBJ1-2	ASSLVGTGTNYGYT
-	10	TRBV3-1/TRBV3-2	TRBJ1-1	ASQPSNTEAF
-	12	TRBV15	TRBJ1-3	ATSRGGPGNTIY
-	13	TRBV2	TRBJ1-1	ASSDTFLGIAEAF
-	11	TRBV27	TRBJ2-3	ASRLMSSNTQY
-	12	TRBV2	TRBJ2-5	ASSEALGEGTQY
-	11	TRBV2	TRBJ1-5	ASSDEGRQPQH
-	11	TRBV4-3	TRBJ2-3	ASSQEQRDTQY
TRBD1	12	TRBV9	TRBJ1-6	ASSGQGSNSPLH
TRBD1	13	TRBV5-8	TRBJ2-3	ASSLQGIITDTQY
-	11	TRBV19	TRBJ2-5	ASSDNSKETQY
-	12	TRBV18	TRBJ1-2	ASSLNQGSYGYT